This T cell receptor beta chain was sequenced for a study of T cell responses to AZD1222 COVID-19 vaccine. As for this clone: Antigen: not known.

Repertoires were generated with immunoSEQ multiplex PCR, while TCRdb's copy carries only in-frame clones and drops some. The sample lists approximately 150,000 clones, 92% occurring once. Findings and limits, study-wide: Just 6 or 7 people given AZD1222 tested seropositive at baseline. Spike-specific TCR breadth and depth went up after people got two AZD1222 doses. The repertoires were collected only after the peak T cell response. Reports indicate that nearly half of spike-specific TCRs are directed at unmutated variant regions.

V lost 5 bases, J lost 14 bases, and 19 bases lay in between. The CDR3 totals 14 residues. Germline V gene lookup returns CDR1 MNHEY and CDR2 SMNVEV (reference sequence). This chain uses TRBV27 with TRBJ1-6; a weak D match, TRBD1 (6 bases). The source of this sequence is an adult in good health. The sample consisted of peripheral blood, taken on day 0 of MenACWY control vaccination. This CDR3 reads CASSALRDKKALHF. For the CDR3, the DNA is TGTGCCAGCAGTGCCCTCCGGGACAAAAAAGCCCTCCACTTT.